This TCR beta chain derives from a study of Ad26.COV2.S vaccination and SARS-CoV-2 variants. About the study: Ad26.COV2.S arm of COV1001 included the donor. Dosing was one shot or two shots 56 days apart.

CDR1 and CDR2 from the germline V gene are SGHNT and YYREEE (reference sequence). The CDR3 covers 14 residues. V shed 4 bases, J shed 4 bases, and the junction held 6 bases outside the gene matches. The treatment denotes: approximately 18 received Ad26.COV2.S at low or high dose, single or two shots; several received placebo; per-sample allocation not given. Following the first vaccine or placebo injection, samples were taken on day 63. Vaccination used an Ad26 vector expressing Wuhan-strain SARS-CoV-2 spike. In the case of this clone: Antigen unknown.

Data came from immunoSEQ multiplex PCR; TCRdb stores just in-frame clones and leaves some out. The data show 300,000 to 400,000 clones, roughly 84% seen once. Study conclusions and caveats: The TCR-based breadth and depth measures might underestimate overall T cell responses.

This chain uses TRBV5-4 with TRBJ2-5, with 8 bases matching TRBD1. This clonotype originated in a person between 18 and 65 years old who received the Ad26.COV2.S COVID-19 vaccine or a placebo. The sequencing used peripheral blood, collected in a trial of Ad26.COV2.S vaccine versus placebo. The CDR3: CASSPTGGGETQYF. DNA for the CDR3: TGTGCCAGCAGCCCAACAGGGGGAGGAGAGACCCAGTACTTC.